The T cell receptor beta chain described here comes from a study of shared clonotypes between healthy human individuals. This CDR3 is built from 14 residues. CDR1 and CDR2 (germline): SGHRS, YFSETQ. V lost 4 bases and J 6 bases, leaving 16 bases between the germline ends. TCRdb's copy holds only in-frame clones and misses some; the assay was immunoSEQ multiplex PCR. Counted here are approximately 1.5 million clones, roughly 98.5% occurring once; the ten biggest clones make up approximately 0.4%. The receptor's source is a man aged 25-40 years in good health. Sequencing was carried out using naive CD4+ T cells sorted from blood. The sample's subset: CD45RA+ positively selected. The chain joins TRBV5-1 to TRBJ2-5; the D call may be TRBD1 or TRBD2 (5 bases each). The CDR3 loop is CASSPGTVTKTQYF. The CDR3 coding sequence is TGCGCCAGCAGCCCTGGGACGGTGACTAAGACCCAGTACTTC. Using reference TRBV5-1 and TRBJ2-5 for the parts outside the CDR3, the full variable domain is KAGVTQTPRYLIKTRGQQVTLSCSPISGHRSVSWYQQTPGQGLQFLFEYFSETQRNKGNFPGRFSGRQFSNSRSEMNVSTLELGDSALYLCASSPGTVTKTQYFGPGTRLLVL.